This paragraph covers one T cell receptor beta chain sequence. The antigen is undetermined. The entry originates in a study of OX40 agonist ivuxolimab in advanced cancers. Study-wide context: Patients receiving dose escalation had hepatocellular carcinoma, melanoma, renal cell or head and neck cancer. Partial responses were recorded for three patients, including one with hepatocellular carcinoma and two with cutaneous melanoma.

Method: immunoSEQ multiplex PCR; TCRdb's copy keeps in-frame clones and lacks some. Of around 76,000 clones in the sample, about 90% were seen once. Broader study findings: At 0.1 to 3.0 mg/kg and by week 6, clonal expansion occurred in CD4+ and CD8+ blood T cells. Compared with CD4+, CD8+ T cells on average had more expanded clones.

V gave up 5 bases and J gave up 4 bases; unmatched junction bases: 3. The CDR3 has 12 amino acids. Germline values: CDR1 GTSNPN, CDR2 SVGIG (reference sequence). The TCR comes from an adult with an advanced solid tumor such as melanoma, head and neck, liver or kidney cancer. The genes are TRBV30 and TRBJ2-7; 9 nucleotides align to TRBD1. The sequencing used CD4+ or CD8+ T cells sorted from blood, collected in a trial of the OX40 agonist ivuxolimab. The CDR3 loop is CAWGQGRYEQYF. The DNA of the CDR3 is TGTGCCTGGGGACAGGGGCGGTACGAGCAGTACTTC.